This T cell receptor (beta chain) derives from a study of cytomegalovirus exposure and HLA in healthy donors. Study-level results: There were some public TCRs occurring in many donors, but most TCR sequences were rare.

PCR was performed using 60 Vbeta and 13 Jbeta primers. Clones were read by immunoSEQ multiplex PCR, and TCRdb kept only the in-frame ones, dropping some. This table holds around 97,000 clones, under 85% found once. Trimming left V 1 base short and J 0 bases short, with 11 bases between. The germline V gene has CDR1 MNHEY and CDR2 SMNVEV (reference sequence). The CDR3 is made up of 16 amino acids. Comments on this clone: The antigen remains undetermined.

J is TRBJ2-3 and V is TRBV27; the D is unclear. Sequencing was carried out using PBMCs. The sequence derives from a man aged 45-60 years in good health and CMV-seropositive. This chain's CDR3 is CASSLLSDSSTDTQYF. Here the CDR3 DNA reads TGTGCCAGCAGTTTATTGTCAGATTCTAGCACAGATACGCAGTATTTT.